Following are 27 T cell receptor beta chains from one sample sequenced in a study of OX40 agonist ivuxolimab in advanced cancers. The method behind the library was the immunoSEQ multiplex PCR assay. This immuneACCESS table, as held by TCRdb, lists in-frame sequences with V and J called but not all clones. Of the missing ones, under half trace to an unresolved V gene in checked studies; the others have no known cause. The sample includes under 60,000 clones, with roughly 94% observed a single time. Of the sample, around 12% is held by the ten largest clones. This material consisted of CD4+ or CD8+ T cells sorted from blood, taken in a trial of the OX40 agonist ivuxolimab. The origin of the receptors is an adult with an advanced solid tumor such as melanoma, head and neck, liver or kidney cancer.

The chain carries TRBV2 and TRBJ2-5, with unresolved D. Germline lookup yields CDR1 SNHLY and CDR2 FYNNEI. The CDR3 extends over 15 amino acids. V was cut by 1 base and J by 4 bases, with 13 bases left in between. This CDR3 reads CASSEGTTSGETQYF. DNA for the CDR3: TGTGCCAGCAGTGAAGGAACAACATCGGGAGAGACCCAGTACTTC. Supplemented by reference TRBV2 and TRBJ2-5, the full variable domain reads EPEVTQTPSHQVTQMGQEVILRCVPISNHLYFYWYRQILGQKVEFLVSFYNNEISEKSEIFDDQFSVERPDGSNFTLKIRSTKLEDSAMYFCASSEGTTSGETQYFGPGTRLLVL.

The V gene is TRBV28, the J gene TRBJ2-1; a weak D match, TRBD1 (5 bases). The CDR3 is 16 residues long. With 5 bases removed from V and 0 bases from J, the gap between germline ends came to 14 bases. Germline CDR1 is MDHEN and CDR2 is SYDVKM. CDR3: CASSRPKDNSYNEQFF. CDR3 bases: TGTGCCAGCAGTAGGCCCAAGGACAACTCCTACAATGAGCAGTTCTTC. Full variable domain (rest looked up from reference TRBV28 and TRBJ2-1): DVKVTQSSRYLVKRTGEKVFLECVQDMDHENMFWYRQDPGLGLRLIYFSYDVKMKEKGDIPEGYSVSREKKERFSLILESASTNQTSMYLCASSRPKDNSYNEQFFGPGTRLTVL.

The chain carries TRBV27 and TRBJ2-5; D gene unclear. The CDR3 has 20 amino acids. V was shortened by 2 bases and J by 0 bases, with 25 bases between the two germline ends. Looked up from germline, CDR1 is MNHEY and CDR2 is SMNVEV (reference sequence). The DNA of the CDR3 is TGTGCCAGCAGTTTAACGTGGGCTGCGGCCCAAGGTGCACACCAAGAGACCCAGTACTTC. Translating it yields CASSLTWAAAQGAHQETQYF.

The CDR3 reads CASSPRAGTGTNTEAFF. Here the CDR3 DNA reads TGTGCCAGCAGCCCCCGAGCAGGGACAGGCACGAACACTGAAGCTTTCTTT. The chain combines TRBV11-3 with TRBJ1-1, with 8 positions matching TRBD1. Trimming took 5 bases from V and 1 from J; bases not matched to a gene: 12. The CDR3 contains 17 residues. Germline CDR1 reads SGHNT; CDR2 reads YENEEA.

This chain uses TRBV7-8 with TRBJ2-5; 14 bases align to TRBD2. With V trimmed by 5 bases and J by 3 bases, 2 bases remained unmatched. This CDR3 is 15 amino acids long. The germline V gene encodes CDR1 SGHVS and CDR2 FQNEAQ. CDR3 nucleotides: TGTGCCAGCAGCCTGGGACTAGCGGGAGAAGAGACCCAGTACTTC. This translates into CASSLGLAGEETQYF. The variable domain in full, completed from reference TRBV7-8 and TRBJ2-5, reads GAGVSQSPRYKVAKRGQDVALRCDPISGHVSLFWYQQALGQGPEFLTYFQNEAQLDKSGLPSDRFFAERPEGSVSTLKIQRTQQEDSAVYLCASSLGLAGEETQYFGPGTRLLVL.

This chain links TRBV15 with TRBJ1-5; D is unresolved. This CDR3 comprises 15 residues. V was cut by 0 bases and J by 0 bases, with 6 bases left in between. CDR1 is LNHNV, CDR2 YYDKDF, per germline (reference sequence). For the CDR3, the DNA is TGTGCCACCAGCAGAGATCTGTATAGCAATCAGCCCCAGCATTTT. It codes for CATSRDLYSNQPQHF.

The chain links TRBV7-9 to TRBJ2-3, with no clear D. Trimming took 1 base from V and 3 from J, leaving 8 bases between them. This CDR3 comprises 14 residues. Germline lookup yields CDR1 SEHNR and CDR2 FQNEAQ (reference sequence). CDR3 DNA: TGTGCCAGCAGCTTAGGACTCGAAACAGATACGCAGTATTTT. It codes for CASSLGLETDTQYF.

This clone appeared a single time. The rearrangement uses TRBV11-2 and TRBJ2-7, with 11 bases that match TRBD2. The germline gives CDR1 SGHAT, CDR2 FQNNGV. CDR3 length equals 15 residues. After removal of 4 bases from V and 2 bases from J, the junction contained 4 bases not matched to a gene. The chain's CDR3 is CASSYTSGGTYEQYF. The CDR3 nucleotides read TGTGCCAGCAGCTACACTAGCGGGGGTACCTACGAGCAGTACTTC.

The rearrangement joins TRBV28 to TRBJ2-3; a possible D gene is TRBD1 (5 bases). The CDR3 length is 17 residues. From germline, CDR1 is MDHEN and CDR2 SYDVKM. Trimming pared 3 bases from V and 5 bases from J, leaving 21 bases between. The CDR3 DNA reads TGTGCCAGCAGTTTTCTGGCGACGGGCTTAAGGGGAGATACGCAGTATTTT. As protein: CASSFLATGLRGDTQYF.

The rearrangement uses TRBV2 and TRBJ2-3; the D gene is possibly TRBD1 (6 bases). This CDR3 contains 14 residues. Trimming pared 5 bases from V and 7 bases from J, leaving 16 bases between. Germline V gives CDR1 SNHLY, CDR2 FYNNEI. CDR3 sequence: CASSPGQISNTQYF. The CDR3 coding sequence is TGTGCCAGCAGTCCGGGACAAATCTCTAATACGCAGTATTTT. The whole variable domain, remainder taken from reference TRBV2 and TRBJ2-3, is EPEVTQTPSHQVTQMGQEVILRCVPISNHLYFYWYRQILGQKVEFLVSFYNNEISEKSEIFDDQFSVERPDGSNFTLKIRSTKLEDSAMYFCASSPGQISNTQYFGPGTRLTVL.

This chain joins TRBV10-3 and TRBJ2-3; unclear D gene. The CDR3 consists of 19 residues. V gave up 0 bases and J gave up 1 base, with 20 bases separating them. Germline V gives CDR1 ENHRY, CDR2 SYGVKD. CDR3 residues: CAISESKVKRDGRTDTQYF. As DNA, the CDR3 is TGTGCCATCAGTGAGTCCAAGGTAAAGAGAGACGGTCGCACAGATACGCAGTATTTT.

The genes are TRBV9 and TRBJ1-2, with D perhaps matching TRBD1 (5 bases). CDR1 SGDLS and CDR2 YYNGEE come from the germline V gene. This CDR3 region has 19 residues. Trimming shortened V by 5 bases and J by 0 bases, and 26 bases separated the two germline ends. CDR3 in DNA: TGTGCCAGCAGTTTCAGCGTAGATGCTGGGGCTACAGCTAACTATGGCTACACCTTC. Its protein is CASSFSVDAGATANYGYTF.

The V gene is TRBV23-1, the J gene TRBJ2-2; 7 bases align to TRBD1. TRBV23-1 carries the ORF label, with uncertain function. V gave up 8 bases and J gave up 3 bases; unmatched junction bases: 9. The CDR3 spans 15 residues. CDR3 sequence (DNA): TGCGCCAGCGACCCGGGACAGAGGGACACCGGGGAGCTGTTTTTT. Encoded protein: CASDPGQRDTGELFF.

CDR3 protein: CASSLSLGLAGELFF. The CDR3 region has the DNA TGTGCCAGCAGTTTGTCTCTCGGCCTCGCCGGGGAGCTGTTTTTT. This sequence joins TRBV27 and TRBJ2-2; D unresolved. The CDR3 contains 15 residues. V was shortened by 3 bases and J by 6 bases, with 14 bases between the two germline ends. Looked up from germline, CDR1 is MNHEY and CDR2 is SMNVEV (reference sequence).

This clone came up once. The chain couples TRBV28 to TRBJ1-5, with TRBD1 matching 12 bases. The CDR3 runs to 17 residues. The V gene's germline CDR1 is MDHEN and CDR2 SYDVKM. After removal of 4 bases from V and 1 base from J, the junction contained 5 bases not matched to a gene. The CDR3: CASSSGTGGWSNQPQHF. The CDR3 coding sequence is TGTGCCAGCAGTTCCGGGACAGGGGGCTGGAGCAATCAGCCCCAGCATTTT.

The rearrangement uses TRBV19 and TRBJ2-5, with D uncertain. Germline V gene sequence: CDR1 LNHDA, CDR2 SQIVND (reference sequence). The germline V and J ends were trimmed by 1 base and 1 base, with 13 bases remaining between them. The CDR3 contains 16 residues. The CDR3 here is CASSIGGFPSQETQYF. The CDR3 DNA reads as TGTGCCAGTAGTATAGGTGGTTTCCCTTCCCAAGAGACCCAGTACTTC.

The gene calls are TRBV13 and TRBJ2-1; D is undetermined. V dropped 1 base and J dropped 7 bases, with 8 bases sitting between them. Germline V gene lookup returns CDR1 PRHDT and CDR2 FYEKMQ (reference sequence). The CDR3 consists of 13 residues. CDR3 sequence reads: CASSLAPSNEQFF. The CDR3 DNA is TGTGCCAGCAGCTTAGCCCCAAGTAATGAGCAGTTCTTC.

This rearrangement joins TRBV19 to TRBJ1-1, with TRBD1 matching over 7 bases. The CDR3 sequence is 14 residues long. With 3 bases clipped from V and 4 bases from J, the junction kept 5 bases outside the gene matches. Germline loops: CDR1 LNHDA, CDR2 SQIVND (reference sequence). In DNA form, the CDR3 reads TGTGCCAGTAGTATTCAGACAGGGCCCACTGAAGCTTTCTTT. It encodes CASSIQTGPTEAFF.

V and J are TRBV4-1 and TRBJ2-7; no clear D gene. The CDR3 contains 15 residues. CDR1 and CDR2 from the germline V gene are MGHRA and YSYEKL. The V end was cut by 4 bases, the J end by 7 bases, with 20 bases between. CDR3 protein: CASSPTKTGGSEQYF. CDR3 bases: TGCGCCAGCAGCCCGACAAAGACGGGCGGTTCGGAGCAGTACTTC.

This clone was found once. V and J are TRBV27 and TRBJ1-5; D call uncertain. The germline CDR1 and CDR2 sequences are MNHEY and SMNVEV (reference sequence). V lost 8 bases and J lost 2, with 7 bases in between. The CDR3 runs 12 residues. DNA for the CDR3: TGTGCCAGCGGCGGTGGCAATCAGCCCCAGCATTTT. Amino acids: CASGGGNQPQHF.

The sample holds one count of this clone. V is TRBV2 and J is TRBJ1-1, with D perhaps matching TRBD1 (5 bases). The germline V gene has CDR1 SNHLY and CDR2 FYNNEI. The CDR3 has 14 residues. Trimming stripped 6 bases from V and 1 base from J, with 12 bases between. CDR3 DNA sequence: TGTGCCAGCAGCGCAGGGATCTCGAACACTGAAGCTTTCTTT. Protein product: CASSAGISNTEAFF.

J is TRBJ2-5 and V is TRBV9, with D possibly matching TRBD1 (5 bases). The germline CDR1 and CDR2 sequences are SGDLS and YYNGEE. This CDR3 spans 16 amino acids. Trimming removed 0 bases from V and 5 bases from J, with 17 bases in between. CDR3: CASSVGWGESLETQYF. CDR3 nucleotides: TGTGCCAGCAGCGTAGGGTGGGGCGAGTCGCTGGAGACCCAGTACTTC.

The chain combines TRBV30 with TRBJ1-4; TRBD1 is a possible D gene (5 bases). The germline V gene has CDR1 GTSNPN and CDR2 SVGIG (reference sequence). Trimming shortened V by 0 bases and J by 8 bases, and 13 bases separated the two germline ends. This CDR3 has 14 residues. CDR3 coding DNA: TGTGCCTGGAGTGTGAGGCAGGGAATCGAAAAACTGTTTTTT. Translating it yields CAWSVRQGIEKLFF.

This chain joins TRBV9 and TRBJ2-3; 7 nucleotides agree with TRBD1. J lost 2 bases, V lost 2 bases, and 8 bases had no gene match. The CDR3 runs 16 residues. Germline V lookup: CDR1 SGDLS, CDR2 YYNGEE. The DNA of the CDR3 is TGTGCCAGCAGCGTCGAAGGGGGCTGGGACACAGATACGCAGTATTTT. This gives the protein CASSVEGGWDTDTQYF.

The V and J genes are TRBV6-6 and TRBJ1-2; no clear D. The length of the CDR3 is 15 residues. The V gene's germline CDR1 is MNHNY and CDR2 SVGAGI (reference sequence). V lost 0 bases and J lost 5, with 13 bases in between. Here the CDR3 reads CASSYSSLGWYGYTF. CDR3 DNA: TGTGCCAGCAGTTACTCTTCTTTGGGGTGGTATGGCTACACCTTC.

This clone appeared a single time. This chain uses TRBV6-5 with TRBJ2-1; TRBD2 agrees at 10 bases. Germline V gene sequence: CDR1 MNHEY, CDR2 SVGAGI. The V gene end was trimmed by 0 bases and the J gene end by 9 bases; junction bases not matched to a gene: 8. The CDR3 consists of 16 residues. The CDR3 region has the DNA TGTGCCAGCAGTTACTCCCTAGCGGGAGTAGCCCTTGAGCAGTTCTTC. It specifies CASSYSLAGVALEQFF.

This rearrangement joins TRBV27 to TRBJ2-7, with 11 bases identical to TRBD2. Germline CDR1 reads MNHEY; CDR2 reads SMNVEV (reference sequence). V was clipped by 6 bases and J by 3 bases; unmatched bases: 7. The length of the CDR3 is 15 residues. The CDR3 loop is CASRQGLAADYEQYF. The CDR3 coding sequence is TGTGCCAGCAGACAGGGACTAGCGGCCGACTACGAGCAGTACTTC.